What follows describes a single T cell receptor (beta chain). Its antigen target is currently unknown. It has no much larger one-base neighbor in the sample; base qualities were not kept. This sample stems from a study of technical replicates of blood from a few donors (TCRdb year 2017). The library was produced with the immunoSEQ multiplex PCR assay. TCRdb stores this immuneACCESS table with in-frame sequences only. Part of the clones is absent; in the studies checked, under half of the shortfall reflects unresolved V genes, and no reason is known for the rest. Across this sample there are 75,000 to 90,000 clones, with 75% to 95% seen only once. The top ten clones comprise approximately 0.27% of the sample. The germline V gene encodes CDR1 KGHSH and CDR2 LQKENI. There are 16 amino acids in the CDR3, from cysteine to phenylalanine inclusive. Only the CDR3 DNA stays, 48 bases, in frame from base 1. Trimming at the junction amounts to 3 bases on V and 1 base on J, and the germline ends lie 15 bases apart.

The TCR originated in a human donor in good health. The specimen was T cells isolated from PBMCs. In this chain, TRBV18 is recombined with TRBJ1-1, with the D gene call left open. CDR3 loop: CASSPRRTGKNTEAFF. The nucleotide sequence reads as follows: TGTGCCAGCTCACCGCGTCGGACGGGAAAGAACACTGAAGCTTTCTTT.